This T cell receptor beta chain was observed in a study of T cells in Graves' hyperthyroidism and ophthalmopathy (dated by TCRdb to the late 2010s). For the wider study: Peripheral blood was sampled at the time of initial diagnosis, prior to any treatment. In roughly six Graves' hyperthyroidism patients, the study also compared T-cell repertoires from thyroid tissue with T-cell repertoires from blood. TCR V-J signatures able to tell the groups apart were searched for in a discovery cohort of 100 patients, of whom approximately 40 had Graves' ophthalmopathy and about 60 had stable Graves' hyperthyroidism. An independent validation cohort of under 20 hyperthyroidism patients and 17 patients who later progressed to ophthalmopathy tested prospective prediction of ophthalmopathy. The 100 or so discovery patients were randomly split 7:3 into training and test sets. The paper reports TCR Vbeta CDR3 sequencing of over 120 peripheral blood samples: some 44 ophthalmopathy, fewer than 85 hyperthyroidism and approximately 17 progressor patients. Once sampling was done, hyperthyroidism patients were given methimazole at a starting dose of 30 mg daily, whereas ophthalmopathy patients were given high-dose intravenous methylprednisolone. General conclusions and limits of the study: Sample size was not statistically predetermined, and investigators were not blinded to group allocation. Most expanded thyroid clonotypes (frequency above 0.001) were also detected in blood, suggesting blood repertoires may reflect thyroid immune responses. In validation, the model predicted progression to ophthalmopathy with around 71% sensitivity and about 73% specificity, a median of 6.5 months before onset. In cross-validation, a model built on a 13 V-J signature told ophthalmopathy apart from stable hyperthyroidism with 87.88% sensitivity and approximately 81% specificity, and in testing the same model reached 80%/75%.

Only a few counts were recorded for this clonotype. Its antigen is currently not known. No base quality information exists; no much larger clone differs at one position. TCR beta CDR3 regions were amplified from RNA transcripts. For the first round of RT-PCR on the TCR CDR3, the HTBI primer set was used together with the Qiagen OneStep RT-PCR kit. Libraries were constructed in a second round of multiplex PCR, after which size selection and purification were performed. Sequencing of the libraries was done on an Illumina HiSeq2000 using paired-end 100 bp reads. As for the authors' bioinformatics: Raw data were processed with SOAPnuke, discarding reads with adapters, uncalled bases, mean Phred below 15, or no exact constant-primer or identifier match. High-quality paired reads were merged with COPE v1.2.5, and unique nucleotide sequences were defined as clonotypes. Clonotypes were aligned to IMGT TRBV, TRBD and TRBJ reference segments using MiTCR v1.1. The analysis was restricted to V-J combinations with a frequency above 0.0001, which together covered 99% to 99.2% of the repertoires. A TCS score was defined as the ratio between F50 (clonal expansion) and ExV (chaos), using BLOSUM62-based TCRdist between CDR3 peptides within each V-J. Welch's t-statistics and random forest reduced around 520 V-J features to 10 to 15, which were used in a naive Bayes classifier (R e1071). TCRdb handled the public reads itself, with Q25 trimming in fastp and clone calling in MiXCR, and kept productive beta chains. Every CDR3 protein is listed once, alongside the most common genes and DNA of its rows. The V and J calls and clone size come from TCRdb's table, not from the authors' own analysis. The sample includes some 300,000 distinct CDR3 sequences, with roughly 19% observed a single time. The biggest ten clones account for under 45% of the sample.

Ophthalmopathy patients had moderately to severely active disease, with a Clinical Activity Score of 3 or more, a NOSPECS grade of 4 or more, and a disease duration of less than 3 months. Exclusion was applied to patients with uncontrolled infections, other autoimmune diseases, pregnancy or lactation. Clinical symptoms, serum thyroxine and TRAb, thyroid ultrasound, and orbital computed tomography formed the basis for the diagnoses. Ficoll-Paque density gradient centrifugation was used to isolate PBMCs from around 9.1 ml of fresh peripheral blood. Total RNA was extracted with Trizol reagent, and quality was checked on an Agilent 2100 Bioanalyzer. This receptor was obtained from a man in his fifties or sixties with Graves' ophthalmopathy. The sample consisted of blood.

The CDR3 sequence is CASSFGHKTGYTF. The nucleotide sequence is given as TGTGCCAGCAGCTTCGGACACAAAACAGGCTACACCTTC. The chain is encoded by TRBV13 joined to TRBJ1-2; the D gene is possibly TRBD1, with 5 bases matching. The CDR3 runs 13 residues from the cysteine to the phenylalanine. The retained sequence is limited to the CDR3, 39 bases, with the frame set at the first base. V is shortened by 3 bases, J by 8 bases, and the region joining them spans 13 bases. The germline V gene (reference sequence) provides CDR1 PRHDT and CDR2 FYEKMQ.